Below, one TCR beta chain is given with its context. Its specificity is not known. This sample is part of a study of T-cell memory formation after mild COVID-19. The study's findings and limits: Cross-reactive memory apparently joined, as some responding clones appeared in pre-infection memory.

Germline values: CDR1 SEHNR, CDR2 FQNEAQ (reference sequence). J gave up 0 bases and V 5 bases, and 4 bases lay outside the gene matches. The CDR3 totals 14 residues. After 5'RACE with constant-segment primers, TCR alpha and TCR beta cDNA libraries carrying sample barcodes and UMIs were obtained. Each CDR3 protein is one row after TCRdb ran MiXCR on the 5' RACE reads. Counted here are about 170,000 distinct CDR3 sequences, around 13% occurring once; the ten biggest clones make up 3.3%. Sequencing was carried out using PBMCs or a T cell subset sorted from them (not recorded which). The chain joins TRBV7-9 to TRBJ2-7, with TRBD1 matching over 7 bases. The TCR comes from a man between 18 and 35 years old who had mild COVID-19 (a few samples of this study predate the infection). Cell type and time point are not known. This chain's CDR3 is CASSLQGDSYEQYV. DNA of the CDR3: TGTGCCAGCAGCCTGCAGGGGGACTCCTACGAGCAGTACGTC.